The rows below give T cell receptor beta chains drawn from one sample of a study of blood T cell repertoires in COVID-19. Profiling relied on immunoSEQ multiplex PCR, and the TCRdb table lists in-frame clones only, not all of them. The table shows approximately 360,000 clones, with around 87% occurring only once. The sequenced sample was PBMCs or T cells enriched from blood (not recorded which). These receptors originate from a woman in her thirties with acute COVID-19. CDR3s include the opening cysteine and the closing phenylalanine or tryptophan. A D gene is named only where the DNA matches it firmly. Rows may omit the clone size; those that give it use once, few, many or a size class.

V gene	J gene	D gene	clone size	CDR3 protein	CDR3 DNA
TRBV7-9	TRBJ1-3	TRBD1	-	CASSFPSGSQGETGNTIYF	TGTGCCAGCAGCTTCCCATCGGGTTCCCAGGGGGAGACTGGAAACACCATATATTTT
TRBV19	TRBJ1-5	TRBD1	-	CAGSIGQVNQPQHF	TGTGCCGGATCGATTGGACAGGTAAATCAGCCCCAGCATTTT
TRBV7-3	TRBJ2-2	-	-	CASSLSLTGPDTGELFF	TGTGCCAGCAGCTTGAGCCTCACAGGTCCGGACACCGGGGAGCTGTTTTTT
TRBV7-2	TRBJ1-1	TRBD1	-	CASSWDSQNTEAFF	TGTGCCAGCAGCTGGGACAGCCAAAACACTGAAGCTTTCTTT
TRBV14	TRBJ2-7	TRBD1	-	CASSQDNRGEQYF	TGTGCCAGCAGCCAAGACAACAGGGGCGAGCAGTACTTC
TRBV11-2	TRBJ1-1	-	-	CASSLVRGSEAFF	TGTGCCAGCAGCTTAGTAAGGGGCTCTGAAGCTTTCTTT
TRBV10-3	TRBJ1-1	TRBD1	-	CAIRQGATEAFF	TGTGCCATCAGACAGGGGGCCACTGAAGCTTTCTTT
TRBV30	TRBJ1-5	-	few	CAWADRDNQPQHF	TGTGCCTGGGCTGATCGGGACAATCAGCCCCAGCATTTT
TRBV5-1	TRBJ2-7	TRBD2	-	CASSLRLAGLSPPYEQYF	TGCGCCAGCAGCTTAAGACTAGCGGGGCTAAGTCCCCCCTACGAGCAGTACTTC
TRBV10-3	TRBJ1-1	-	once	CAIRARALNTEAFF	TGTGCCATCAGGGCCAGGGCGCTGAACACTGAAGCTTTCTTT
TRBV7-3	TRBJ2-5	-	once	CASSPQRGPQETQYF	TGTGCCAGCAGCCCCCAAAGGGGCCCCCAAGAGACCCAGTACTTC
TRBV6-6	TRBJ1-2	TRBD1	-	CASIDRASGYGYTF	TGTGCCAGCATCGACAGGGCGTCAGGGTATGGCTACACCTTC
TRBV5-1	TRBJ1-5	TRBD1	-	CASSPRPGTGLRGPQHF	TGCGCCAGCAGCCCACGTCCCGGGACAGGGCTCAGGGGGCCCCAGCATTTT
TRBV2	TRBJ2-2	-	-	CASSSVSAGELFF	TGTGCCAGCAGTAGCGTCTCGGCCGGGGAGCTGTTTTTT
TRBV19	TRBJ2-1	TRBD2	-	CASSFTTSGGAREQFF	TGTGCCAGTAGTTTCACGACTAGCGGGGGGGCACGAGAGCAGTTCTTC
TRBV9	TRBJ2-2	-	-	CASSVGGNTGELFF	TGTGCCAGCAGCGTGGGAGGGAACACCGGGGAGCTGTTTTTT
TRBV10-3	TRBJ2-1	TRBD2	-	CAISASGGNEQFF	TGTGCCATCAGTGCTTCCGGGGGGAATGAGCAGTTCTTC
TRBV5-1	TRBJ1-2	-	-	CASTRDRTSGSNGYTF	TGCGCCAGCACCCGAGACAGGACCAGTGGGTCGAATGGCTACACCTTC
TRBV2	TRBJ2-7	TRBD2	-	CASRGTSGDNEQYF	TGTGCCAGCAGGGGGACTAGCGGGGATAACGAGCAGTACTTC
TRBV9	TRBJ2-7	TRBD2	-	CASSVDTGGTVYEQYF	TGTGCCAGCAGCGTAGACACGGGGGGGACCGTCTACGAGCAGTACTTC
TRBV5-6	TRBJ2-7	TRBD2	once	CASSAGVYEQYF	TGTGCCAGCAGCGCGGGAGTCTACGAGCAGTACTTC
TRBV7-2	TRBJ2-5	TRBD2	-	CASSLTRGLRETQYF	TGTGCCAGCAGCTTAACGAGGGGACTAAGGGAGACCCAGTACTTC
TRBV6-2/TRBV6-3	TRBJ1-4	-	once	CASSYSTVSLFF	TGTGCCAGCAGTTACTCGACAGTATCGCTGTTTTTT
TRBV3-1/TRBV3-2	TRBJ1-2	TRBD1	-	CASSESPTGGVGYTF	TGTGCCAGCAGCGAAAGCCCGACAGGGGGCGTTGGCTACACCTTC
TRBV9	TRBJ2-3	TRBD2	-	CASSVASGGVTDTQYF	TGTGCCAGCAGCGTAGCCAGCGGGGGGGTTACAGATACGCAGTATTTT
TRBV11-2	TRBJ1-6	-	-	CASSLGTGAPLHF	TGTGCCAGCAGCTTAGGTACGGGAGCACCCCTCCACTTT
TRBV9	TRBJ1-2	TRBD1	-	CASSSGTGGYTF	TGTGCCAGCAGCTCCGGGACAGGAGGCTACACCTTC
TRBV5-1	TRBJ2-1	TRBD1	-	CASSVHPGQGANEQFF	TGCGCCAGCAGCGTTCACCCGGGACAGGGGGCGAATGAGCAGTTCTTC
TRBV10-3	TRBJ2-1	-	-	CAISESYRGGYNEQFF	TGTGCCATCAGTGAGTCGTACAGGGGGGGCTACAATGAGCAGTTCTTC
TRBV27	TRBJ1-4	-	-	CASSPEPARETNEKLFF	TGTGCCAGCAGTCCGGAGCCCGCCCGGGAGACTAATGAAAAACTGTTTTTT
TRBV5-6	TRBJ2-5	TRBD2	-	CASSSKAGGQETQYF	TGTGCCAGCAGCTCGAAAGCGGGGGGTCAAGAGACCCAGTACTTC
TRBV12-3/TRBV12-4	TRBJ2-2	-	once	CASSLYTGELFF	TGTGCCAGCAGTCTGTACACCGGGGAGCTGTTTTTT
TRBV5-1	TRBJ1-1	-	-	CASSSDGQGNTEAFF	TGCGCCAGCAGCTCAGACGGCCAGGGGAACACTGAAGCTTTCTTT
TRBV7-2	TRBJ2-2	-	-	CASSLVSFGGPNTGELFF	TGTGCCAGCAGCTTAGTCTCGTTTGGGGGCCCGAACACCGGGGAGCTGTTTTTT
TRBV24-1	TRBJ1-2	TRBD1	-	CATSDSDRDDGYTF	TGTGCCACCAGTGATTCCGACAGGGACGATGGCTACACCTTC
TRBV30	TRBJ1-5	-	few	CAWSVAPGDQPQHF	TGTGCCTGGAGTGTAGCGCCAGGGGACCAGCCCCAGCATTTT
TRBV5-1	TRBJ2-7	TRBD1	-	CASSLEVHTRGEQYF	TGCGCCAGCAGCTTGGAAGTCCACACCAGGGGGGAGCAGTACTTC
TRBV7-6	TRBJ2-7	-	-	CASSLGQGIHEQYF	TGTGCCAGCAGCTTAGGCCAGGGAATCCACGAGCAGTACTTC
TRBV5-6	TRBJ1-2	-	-	CASSAGTLDYGYTF	TGTGCCAGCAGCGCCGGGACACTGGACTATGGCTACACCTTC
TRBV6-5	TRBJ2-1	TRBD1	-	CASWGTGNNEQFF	TGTGCCAGCTGGGGGACAGGGAACAATGAGCAGTTCTTC
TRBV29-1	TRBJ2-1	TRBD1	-	CSVRQGAGNEQFF	TGCAGCGTTCGACAGGGGGCGGGGAATGAGCAGTTCTTC
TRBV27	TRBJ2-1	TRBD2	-	CASSSLSGGPLLNEQFF	TGTGCCAGCAGTAGTCTGTCGGGGGGGCCCCTACTCAATGAGCAGTTCTTC
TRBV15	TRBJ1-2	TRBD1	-	CATGTGDSYYGYTF	TGTGCCACCGGGACCGGGGACAGCTACTATGGCTACACCTTC
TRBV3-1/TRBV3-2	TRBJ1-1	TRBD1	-	CASSRDPGGTEAFF	TGTGCCAGCAGCCGAGACCCAGGGGGAACTGAAGCTTTCTTT
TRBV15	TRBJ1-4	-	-	CATSSAQEKLFF	TGTGCCACCAGTTCTGCCCAGGAAAAACTGTTTTTT